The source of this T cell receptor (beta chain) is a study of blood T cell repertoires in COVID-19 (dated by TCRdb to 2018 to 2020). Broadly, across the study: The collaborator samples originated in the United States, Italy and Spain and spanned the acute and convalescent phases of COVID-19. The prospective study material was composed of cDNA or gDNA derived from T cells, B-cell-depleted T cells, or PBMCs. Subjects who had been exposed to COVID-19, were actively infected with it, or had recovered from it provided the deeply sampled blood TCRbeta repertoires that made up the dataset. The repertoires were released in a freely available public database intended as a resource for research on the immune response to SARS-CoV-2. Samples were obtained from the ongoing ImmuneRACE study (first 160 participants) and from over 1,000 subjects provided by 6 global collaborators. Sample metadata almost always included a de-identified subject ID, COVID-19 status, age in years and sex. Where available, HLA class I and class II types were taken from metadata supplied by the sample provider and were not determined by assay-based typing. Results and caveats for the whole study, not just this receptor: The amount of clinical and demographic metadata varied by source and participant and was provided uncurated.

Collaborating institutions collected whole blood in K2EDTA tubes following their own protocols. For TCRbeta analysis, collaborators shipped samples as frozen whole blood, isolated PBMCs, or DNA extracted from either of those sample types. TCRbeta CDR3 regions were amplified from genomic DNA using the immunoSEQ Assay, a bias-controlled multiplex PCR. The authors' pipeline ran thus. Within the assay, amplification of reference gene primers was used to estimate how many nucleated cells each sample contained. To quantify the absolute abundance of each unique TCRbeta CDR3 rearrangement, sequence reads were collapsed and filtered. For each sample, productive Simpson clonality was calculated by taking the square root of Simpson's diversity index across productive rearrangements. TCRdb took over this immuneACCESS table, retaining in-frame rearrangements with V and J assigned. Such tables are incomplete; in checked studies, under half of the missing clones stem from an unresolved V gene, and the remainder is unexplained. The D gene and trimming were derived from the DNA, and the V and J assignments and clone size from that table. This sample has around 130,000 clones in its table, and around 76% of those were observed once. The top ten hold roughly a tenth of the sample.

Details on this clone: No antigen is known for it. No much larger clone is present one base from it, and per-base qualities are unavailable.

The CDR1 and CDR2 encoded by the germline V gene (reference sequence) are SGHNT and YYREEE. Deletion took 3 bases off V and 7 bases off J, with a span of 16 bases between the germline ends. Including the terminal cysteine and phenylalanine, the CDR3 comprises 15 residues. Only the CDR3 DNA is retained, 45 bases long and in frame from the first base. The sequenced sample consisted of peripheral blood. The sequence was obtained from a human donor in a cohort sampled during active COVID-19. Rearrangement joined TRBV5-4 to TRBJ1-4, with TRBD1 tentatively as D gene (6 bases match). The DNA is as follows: TGTGCCAGCAGCTCACCCCGTCAGGGGAGTGAAAAACTGTTTTTT. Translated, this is CASSSPRQGSEKLFF.